The text below deals with one T cell receptor beta chain. The RNA input was about 0.5 to 1 ug, and it was reverse transcribed with random hexamers. immunoSEQ multiplex PCR amplified TCR beta CDR3 across 54 Vbeta, 13 Jbeta. TCRdb ran MiXCR on the immunoSEQ multiplex PCR reads and lists one entry per CDR3 protein. The profile covers over 120,000 distinct CDR3 sequences, with roughly 94% appearing a single time and over 0.07% taken by the ten largest. This sample was taken from a study of CD8 T cells in Susac syndrome. From germline, CDR1 is ENHRY and CDR2 SYGVKD. With 0 bases removed from V and 3 bases from J, the gap between germline ends came to 11 bases. This CDR3 has 16 residues.

The clonotype was recovered from a human donor in good health. This chain joins TRBV10-3 and TRBJ2-2, with D possibly TRBD1 on 6 matching bases. What was sequenced was CD4+ T cells from PBMCs. The CDR3 DNA reads TGTGCCATCAGTGAGTCCCAGGGGCCCTACACCGGGGAGCTGTTTTTT. This gives the protein CAISESQGPYTGELFF.